A single sample gave rise to the 16 T cell receptor beta chains below, sequenced in a study of PD-L1 blockade in urothelial cancer. Profiled with immunoSEQ multiplex PCR; TCRdb holds only in-frame clones, not every one. The sample yields around 120,000 clones, approximately 86% seen once. The sequences come from PBMCs, collected around atezolizumab (anti-PD-L1) treatment. These receptors were collected from a man in his fifties or sixties with urothelial cancer.

With regard to this clone: Compared with germline, one end of the junction differs, possibly owing to a read error. This chain uses TRBV30 with TRBJ2-2; tentative D call: TRBD2 (5 bases). There are 15 residues in the CDR3. Germline values: CDR1 GTSNPN, CDR2 SVGIG (reference sequence). CDR3 DNA sequence: TGTGCCTGGAAATACGGACTTCAGAACGCCGGGGAGCTGTTTTTT. This encodes CAWKYGLQNAGELFF.

This chain links TRBV7-2 with TRBJ1-4; 9 nucleotides match TRBD1. The CDR3 consists of 13 residues. The germline V gene has CDR1 SGHTA and CDR2 FQGNSA. J was trimmed by 8 bases and V by 5 bases; bases with no gene match: 3. The CDR3 protein is CASSGQGYEKLFF. The CDR3 nucleotides read TGTGCCAGCAGCGGACAGGGGTACGAAAAACTGTTTTTT.

A few counts support this clone. V usage is TRBV5-4 and J usage is TRBJ2-5; 8 bases map to TRBD2. The trim removed 5 bases at V and 6 bases at J, leaving 18 bases unmatched. The CDR3 consists of 17 residues. Per germline, CDR1 SGHNT and CDR2 YYREEE (reference sequence). In DNA form, the CDR3 reads TGTGCCAGCAGTCAAGGTTCTGAGACTAGCGCGCAAAAGACCCAGTACTTC. Translated, it gives CASSQGSETSAQKTQYF. Together with reference TRBV5-4 and TRBJ2-5, the CDR3 gives the full variable domain: ETGVTQSPTHLIKTRGQQVTLRCSSQSGHNTVSWYQQALGQGPQFIFQYYREEENGRGNFPPRFSGLQFPNYSSELNVNALELDDSALYLCASSQGSETSAQKTQYFGPGTRLLVL.

CDR3 sequence (DNA): TGTGCCAGCAGCCCCGGGACACCTCAATACAATGAGCAGTTCTTC. Its translation: CASSPGTPQYNEQFF. The chain recombines TRBV6-5 with TRBJ2-1, with a weak D call TRBD1 (6 bases). V lost 6 bases to trimming and J lost 4 bases, with 16 bases between them. This CDR3 region has 15 residues. Germline CDR1 and CDR2: MNHEY and SVGAGI.

CDR3 DNA: TGTGCCAGCAGCTTCGGAAGGGGTCTTAGCGAGCAGTACTTC. Translated, it gives CASSFGRGLSEQYF. The rearrangement links TRBV7-6 to TRBJ2-7, with D tentatively TRBD1 (5 bases). CDR3 size: 14 residues. The V end was cut by 3 bases, the J end by 6 bases, with 15 bases between. Germline CDR1 is SGHVS and CDR2 is FNYEAQ.

This clone has a handful of counts. The V call is TRBV6-5, the J call TRBJ2-7; D is undetermined. There are 11 residues in the CDR3. The germline V gene encodes CDR1 MNHEY and CDR2 SVGAGI. V was pared by 5 bases and J by 1 base, with 3 bases between. The CDR3 spells CASSPSYEQYF. The CDR3, as DNA: TGTGCCAGCAGTCCGTCCTACGAGCAGTACTTC.

This sequence joins TRBV27 and TRBJ2-3; maybe TRBD2 (6 bases). Germline V gives CDR1 MNHEY, CDR2 SMNVEV (reference sequence). The CDR3 loop spans 14 amino acids. Trimming stripped 4 bases from V and 7 bases from J, with 15 bases between. CDR3 region: CASSSLARGNTQYF. Written as DNA, the CDR3 is TGTGCCAGCAGTTCCCTAGCCCGGGGGAATACGCAGTATTTT.

CDR3 sequence reads: CASSKDRERTYGYTF. CDR3 nucleotides: TGTGCCAGCAGCAAAGACAGGGAAAGAACCTATGGCTACACCTTC. The V call is TRBV5-4, the J call TRBJ1-2; 7 nucleotides match TRBD1. CDR3 length: 15 residues. From germline, CDR1 is SGHNT and CDR2 YYREEE (reference sequence). J lost 4 bases, V lost 4 bases, and 10 bases had no gene match.

The J gene is TRBJ2-3, the V gene TRBV5-1, with 8 bases matching TRBD2. The germline CDR1 and CDR2 sequences are SGHRS and YFSETQ. Losses at the gene ends were 2 bases for V and 2 bases for J; bases not matched to a gene: 19. This CDR3 is 20 amino acids long. The CDR3 sequence: CASSFCGGWDPALYTDTQYF. As DNA, the CDR3 is TGCGCCAGCAGCTTTTGCGGGGGGTGGGACCCGGCTCTTTACACAGATACGCAGTATTTT.

The chain couples TRBV4-2 to TRBJ2-1; a weak D match, TRBD2 (6 bases). CDR3 length equals 17 residues. The V and J ends lost 0 bases and 0 bases respectively, with 12 bases between them. Germline V CDR1 and CDR2: LGHNA, YNFKEQ. CDR3 loop: CASSQDLDGSSYNEQFF. The CDR3 DNA reads TGTGCCAGCAGCCAAGATCTAGACGGGAGCTCCTACAATGAGCAGTTCTTC.

CDR3 bases: TGTGCCAGCAGTGACCGACAGGGAGCTAATAATGAGCAGTTCTTC. Protein product: CASSDRQGANNEQFF. The V gene is TRBV6-1, the J gene TRBJ2-1, with TRBD1 matching over 7 bases. Germline loops: CDR1 MNHNS, CDR2 SASEGT. The CDR3 is made up of 15 amino acids. V lost 3 bases and J lost 7; bases outside the gene matches: 9.

The chain has TRBV11-2 and TRBJ2-3, with TRBD2 as a possible D gene (6 bases). V was cut by 5 bases and J by 8 bases, with 14 bases left in between. The CDR3 totals 13 residues. Germline V gene data show CDR1 as SGHAT and CDR2 as FQNNGV. CDR3: CASSPGLRITQYF. CDR3 in DNA: TGTGCCAGCAGCCCGGGACTTCGGATTACGCAGTATTTT.

The chain combines TRBV5-1 with TRBJ2-7; D may be TRBD2 (5 bases). The germline V gene encodes CDR1 SGHRS and CDR2 YFSETQ. Trimming left V 2 bases short and J 3 bases short, with 9 bases between. The CDR3 extends over 13 amino acids. CDR3 in DNA: TGCGCCAGCAGCTTTGACGGGATCTACGAGCAGTACTTC. Its translation: CASSFDGIYEQYF.

In nucleotides, the CDR3 is TGCGCCAGCAGCGAGGGACTCGGGGTTTACAATGAGCAGTTCTTC. Amino acid sequence: CASSEGLGVYNEQFF. V is TRBV5-1 and J is TRBJ2-1; a possible D gene is TRBD2 (6 bases). The V end lost 4 bases, the J end lost 4 bases, and 15 bases lay between the germline ends. CDR1 is SGHRS and CDR2 is YFSETQ in the germline V gene. This CDR3 is built from 15 residues.

This clone was detected a few times. V and J are TRBV6-5 and TRBJ1-6; possible D gene TRBD1, 6 bases. Per germline, CDR1 MNHEY and CDR2 SVGAGI. The CDR3 has 15 residues. The V and J ends lost 4 bases and 8 bases respectively, with 15 bases between them. CDR3 coding DNA: TGTGCCAGCAGTTCAGGGGCTGGCGTATATTCACCCCTCCACTTT. Translating it yields CASSSGAGVYSPLHF.

The chain links TRBV10-2 to TRBJ1-5; D gene unclear. V gave up 3 bases and J gave up 2 bases, with 8 bases separating them. The CDR3 is 14 residues long. Germline V gives CDR1 WSHSY, CDR2 SAAADI. The CDR3 nucleotides are TGCGCCAGCAGTGACCGAGGTGGCAATCAGCCCCAGCATTTT. Translation: CASSDRGGNQPQHF.